This T cell receptor (beta chain) was captured in a study of graft-versus-host responses after intestinal transplantation. Study-wide results and caveats: High graft-versus-host to host-versus-graft clonal ratios were found in allografts of patients who had graft-donor T cell macrochimerism.

With respect to this clone: Its specificity is unknown.

The method was immunoSEQ multiplex PCR; TCRdb's version includes in-frame clones alone and lacks a portion of them. The table lists over 100,000 clones, around 95% of them singletons. Source: unstimulated CD8+ T cells sorted from spleen or lymph node cells, taken before intestinal transplant. The clonotype originates from a human donor who received an intestinal transplant.

CDR3 nucleotides: TGTGCCAGCAGCCACGCCGGGACAGGGGACGAGCAGTACTTC. This codes for CASSHAGTGDEQYF. The rearrangement links TRBV5-6 to TRBJ2-5; TRBD1 matches 10 bases. The end of the DNA fits TRBJ2-7 better, so the J call may be wrong. CDR3 length: 14 amino acids. Germline CDR1 SGHDT, CDR2 YYEEEE.